A selection of T cell receptor beta chains follows, all from one sample in a study of shared clonotypes between healthy human individuals. TCRdb's table, derived via immunoSEQ multiplex PCR, lists solely in-frame clones and lacks some. The table has about a million clones, 60% to 85% seen once; the top ten hold over 0.8%. Sequencing was done on a sample of memory CD4+ T cells from PBMCs. Every receptor here comes from a man aged 18 to 30 in good health. Some clones in this sample may be carry-over from other donors' samples. Each CDR3 is given with its conserved first and last residue. Clone size is shown for a subset of rows, as once, few, many or a class of expanded clone.

abundance | v_gene | CDR3aa
NA | TRBV7-9 | CASSLQGGQGTEAFF
few | TRBV29-1 | CSVEPGGGDTQYF
NA | TRBV5-6 | CASSRGRWGNTEAFF
NA | TRBV28 | CASSTVGTGSYEQYF
NA | TRBV10-3 | CAISVQSSYEQYF
NA | TRBV9 | CASSVGQGAYNEQFF
NA | TRBV7-2 | CASSPRAGGVGEKLFF
NA | TRBV5-8 | CASSWRATGENTEAFF
NA | TRBV11-2 | CASSLGGGATGTYERYF
NA | TRBV11-2 | CASSFKKGSMNTEAFF
NA | TRBV11-2 | CASSLGTGKVSEQFF
NA | TRBV7-3 | CASSLIGVKRAGELFF
NA | TRBV7-2 | CASSLAPARNTIYF
NA | TRBV10-3 | CAIRVTGTGGGTEAFF
NA | TRBV5-1 | CASSLGPNFYGYTF
NA | TRBV7-2 | CASSLVRGGSTDTQYF
few | TRBV30 | CAWSRGARGRTNEKLFF
few | TRBV4-1 | CASSLSLGLGGRTYNEQFF
NA | TRBV7-3 | CASSFDRGPWNEQFF
NA | TRBV7-3 | CASSASSDTQYF
NA | TRBV28 | CASMDGGPALYEQYF
many | TRBV19 | CATEGRTGVTDTQYF
NA | TRBV7-9 | CASSLMAPGSTGELFF
NA | TRBV28 | CVVITSYEQYF
NA | TRBV7-3 | CASSLGVSTDTQYF
NA | TRBV28 | CASSLGLAGYTDTQYF
once | TRBV7-3 | CASSFDMNTEAFF